This is a list of T cell receptor beta chains from one sample in a study of OX40 agonist ivuxolimab in advanced cancers. Produced via immunoSEQ multiplex PCR; TCRdb's table is partial and in-frame only. The sample carries about 94,000 clones, around 87% recorded once. Sequencing was performed on CD4+ or CD8+ T cells sorted from blood, taken in a trial of the OX40 agonist ivuxolimab. The receptors here all came from an adult with an advanced solid tumor such as melanoma, head and neck, liver or kidney cancer. Both conserved end residues are part of each CDR3. D genes are given only for firm matches. Expanded clones get a size class; other rows say once, few or many, or leave the size out.

V	D	size	length	J	DNA	CDR3
TRBV19	TRBD1	NA	14	TRBJ2-5	TGTGCCAGTACCTTGACAGGGTATGGGGAGACCCAGTACTTC	CASTLTGYGETQYF
TRBV5-1	NA	NA	16	TRBJ1-3	TGCGCCAGCAGCCCCACGGTGGGGCTCTCTGGAAACACCATATATTTT	CASSPTVGLSGNTIYF
TRBV9	NA	once	14	TRBJ1-3	TGTGCCAGCAGCGTAGACCAGGGTGGAAACACCATATATTTT	CASSVDQGGNTIYF
TRBV7-2	NA	NA	14	TRBJ2-3	TGTGCCAGCAGCCCCCCTGAGCGCGCAGATACGCAGTATTTT	CASSPPERADTQYF
TRBV5-6	NA	NA	16	TRBJ2-3	TGTGCCAGCAGCTTGGATAGGGGATTTAATCCAGATACGCAGTATTTT	CASSLDRGFNPDTQYF
TRBV7-3	NA	NA	14	TRBJ1-2	TGTGCCAGCAGCTTAACGCCCGGAAAGGGCGGCTACACCTTC	CASSLTPGKGGYTF
TRBV10-1	TRBD1	NA	14	TRBJ1-1	TGCGCCAGCAGTTCGGACAGGTTTCGCACTGAAGCTTTCTTT	CASSSDRFRTEAFF
TRBV7-8	NA	NA	14	TRBJ2-3	TGTGCCAGCAGCTTAGTTCTGATACCAGATACGCAGTATTTT	CASSLVLIPDTQYF
TRBV6-1	NA	NA	16	TRBJ2-1	TGTGCCAGCAGTGAAGTGGGAGACACCTTATACAATGAGCAGTTCTTC	CASSEVGDTLYNEQFF
TRBV10-1	TRBD1	NA	13	TRBJ1-1	TGCGCCAGCAACAAACAGGGGGGCACTGAAGCTTTCTTT	CASNKQGGTEAFF
TRBV5-1	NA	NA	14	TRBJ2-5	TGCGCCAGCAGCGGTGGGACGGTTCAAGAGACCCAGTACTTC	CASSGGTVQETQYF
TRBV28	NA	NA	13	TRBJ1-2	TGTGCCAGCAGTTCCGGGCTCTCCTATGGCTACACCTTC	CASSSGLSYGYTF
TRBV5-8	TRBD1	NA	13	TRBJ1-2	TGTGCCTCGGGACAGCTTACTAACTATGGCTACACCTTC	CASGQLTNYGYTF
TRBV6-1	NA	NA	12	TRBJ1-2	TGTGCCAGCAGTGCGGAGGCGAGCGGCTACACCTTC	CASSAEASGYTF
TRBV14	TRBD1	NA	17	TRBJ1-3	TGTGCCAGCAGCCAACCGGGACAGGGTGTTACTGGAAACACCATATATTTT	CASSQPGQGVTGNTIYF
TRBV27	TRBD2	NA	16	TRBJ2-1	TGTGCCAGCAGTTTATCGGGGCGGGGGGGCTACAATGAGCAGTTCTTC	CASSLSGRGGYNEQFF
TRBV5-8	NA	NA	15	TRBJ2-5	TGTGCCAGCAGCTTGGGTGGACATCTCCAAGAGACCCAGTACTTC	CASSLGGHLQETQYF